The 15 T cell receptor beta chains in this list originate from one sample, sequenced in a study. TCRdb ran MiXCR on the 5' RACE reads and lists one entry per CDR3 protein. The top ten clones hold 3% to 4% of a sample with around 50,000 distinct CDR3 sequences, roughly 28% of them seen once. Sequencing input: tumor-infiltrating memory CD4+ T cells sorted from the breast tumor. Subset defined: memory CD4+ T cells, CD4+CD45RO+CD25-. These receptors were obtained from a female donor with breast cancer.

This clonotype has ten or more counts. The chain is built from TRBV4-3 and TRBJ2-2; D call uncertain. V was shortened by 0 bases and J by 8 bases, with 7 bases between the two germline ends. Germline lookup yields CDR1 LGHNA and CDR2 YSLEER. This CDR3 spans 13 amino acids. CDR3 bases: TGCGCCAGCAGCCAAGATCGGTTGGGGGAGCTGTTTTTT. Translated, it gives CASSQDRLGELFF.

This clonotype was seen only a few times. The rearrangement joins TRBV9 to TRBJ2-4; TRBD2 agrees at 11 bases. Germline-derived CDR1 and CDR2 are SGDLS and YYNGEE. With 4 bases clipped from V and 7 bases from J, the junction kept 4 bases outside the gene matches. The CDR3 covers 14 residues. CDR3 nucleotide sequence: TGTGCCAGCAGCCTAGCGGGAGGAGGGAACATTCAGTACTTC. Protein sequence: CASSLAGGGNIQYF.

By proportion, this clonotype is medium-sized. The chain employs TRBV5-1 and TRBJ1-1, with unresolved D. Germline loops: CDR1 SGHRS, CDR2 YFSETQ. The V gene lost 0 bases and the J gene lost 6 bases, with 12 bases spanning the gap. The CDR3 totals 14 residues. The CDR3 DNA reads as TGCGCCAGCAGCTTGGCCGAAGGGTCAGCTGAAGCTTTCTTT. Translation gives CASSLAEGSAEAFF.

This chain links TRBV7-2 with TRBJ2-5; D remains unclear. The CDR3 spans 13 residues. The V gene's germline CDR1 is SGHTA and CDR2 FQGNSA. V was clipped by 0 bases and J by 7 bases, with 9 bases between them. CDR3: CASSLAGLGTQYF. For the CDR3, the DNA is TGTGCCAGCAGCTTAGCAGGGTTGGGGACCCAGTACTTC. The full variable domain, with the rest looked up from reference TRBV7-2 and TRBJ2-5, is GAGVSQSPSNKVTEKGKDVELRCDPISGHTALYWYRQSLGQGLEFLIYFQGNSAPDKSGLPSDRFSAERTGGSVSTLTIQRTQQEDSAVYLCASSLAGLGTQYFGPGTRLLVL.

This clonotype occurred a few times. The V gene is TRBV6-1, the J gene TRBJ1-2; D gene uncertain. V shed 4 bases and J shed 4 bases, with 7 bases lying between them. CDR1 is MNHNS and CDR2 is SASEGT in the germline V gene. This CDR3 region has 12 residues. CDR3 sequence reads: CASSVGSYGYTF. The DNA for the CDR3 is TGTGCCAGCAGTGTCGGAAGCTATGGCTACACCTTC.

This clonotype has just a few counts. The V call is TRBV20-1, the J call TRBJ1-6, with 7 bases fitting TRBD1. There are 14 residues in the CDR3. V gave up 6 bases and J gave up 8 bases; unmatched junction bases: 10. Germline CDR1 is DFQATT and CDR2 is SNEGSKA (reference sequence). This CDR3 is CSALGDRVDSPLHF. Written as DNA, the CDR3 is TGCAGTGCGCTCGGCGACAGGGTAGATTCACCCCTCCACTTT.

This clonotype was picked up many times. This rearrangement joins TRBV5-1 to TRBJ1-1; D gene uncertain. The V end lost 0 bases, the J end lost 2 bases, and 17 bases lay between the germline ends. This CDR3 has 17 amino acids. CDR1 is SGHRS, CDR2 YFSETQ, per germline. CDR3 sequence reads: CASSLEGLWRVNTEAFF. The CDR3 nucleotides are TGCGCCAGCAGCTTGGAAGGGTTGTGGCGAGTTAACACTGAAGCTTTCTTT.

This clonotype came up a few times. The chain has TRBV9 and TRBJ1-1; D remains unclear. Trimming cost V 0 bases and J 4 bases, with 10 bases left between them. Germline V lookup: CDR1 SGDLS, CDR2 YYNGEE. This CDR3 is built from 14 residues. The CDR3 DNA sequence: TGTGCCAGCAGCGTAGGGACCGAGGGCACTGAAGCTTTCTTT. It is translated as CASSVGTEGTEAFF.

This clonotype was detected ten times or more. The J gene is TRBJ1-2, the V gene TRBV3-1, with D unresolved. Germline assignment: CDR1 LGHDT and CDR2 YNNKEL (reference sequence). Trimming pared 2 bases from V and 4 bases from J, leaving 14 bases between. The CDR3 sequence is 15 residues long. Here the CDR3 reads CASSQNGAGGYGYTF. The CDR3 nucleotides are TGTGCCAGCAGCCAAAATGGCGCTGGCGGCTATGGCTACACCTTC.

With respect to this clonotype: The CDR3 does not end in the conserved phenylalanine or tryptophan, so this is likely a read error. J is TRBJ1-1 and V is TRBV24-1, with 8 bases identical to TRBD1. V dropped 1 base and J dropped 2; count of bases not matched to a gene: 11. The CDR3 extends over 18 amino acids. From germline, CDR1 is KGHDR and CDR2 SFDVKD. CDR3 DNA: TGTGCCACCAGTGATTTCACCGGAACAGGGGGGACCAACACTGAAGCTTTCCTT. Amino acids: CATSDFTGTGGTNTEAFL.

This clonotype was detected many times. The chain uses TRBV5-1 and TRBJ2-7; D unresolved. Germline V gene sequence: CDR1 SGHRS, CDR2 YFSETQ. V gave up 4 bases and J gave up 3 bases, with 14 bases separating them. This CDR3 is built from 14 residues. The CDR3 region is CASSSPSASYEQYF. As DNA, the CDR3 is TGCGCCAGCAGCAGTCCCTCAGCGAGCTACGAGCAGTACTTC.

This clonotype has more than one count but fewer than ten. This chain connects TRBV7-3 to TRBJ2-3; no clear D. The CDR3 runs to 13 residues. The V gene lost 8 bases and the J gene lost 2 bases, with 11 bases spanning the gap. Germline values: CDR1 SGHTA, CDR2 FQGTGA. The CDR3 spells CASEWLPTDTQYF. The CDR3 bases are TGTGCCAGCGAATGGCTTCCCACAGATACGCAGTATTTT.

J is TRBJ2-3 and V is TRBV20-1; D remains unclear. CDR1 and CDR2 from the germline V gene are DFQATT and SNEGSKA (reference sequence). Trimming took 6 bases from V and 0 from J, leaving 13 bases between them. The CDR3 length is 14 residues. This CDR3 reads CSAASRPSTDTQYF. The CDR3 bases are TGCAGTGCCGCCAGCAGGCCGAGCACAGATACGCAGTATTTT.

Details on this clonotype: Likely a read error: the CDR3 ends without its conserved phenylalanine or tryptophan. The CDR3 DNA is TGCGCCAGCAGCCAAGAGAGGGGGCGACGGGATACTGAAGCTTTCTGT. Translating gives CASSQERGRRDTEAFC. The chain recombines TRBV4-1 with TRBJ1-1; TRBD1 aligns across 7 bases. CDR1 and CDR2 from the germline V gene are MGHRA and YSYEKL. There are 16 residues in the CDR3. Trimming removed 0 bases from V and 5 bases from J; junction bases left unmatched: 9.

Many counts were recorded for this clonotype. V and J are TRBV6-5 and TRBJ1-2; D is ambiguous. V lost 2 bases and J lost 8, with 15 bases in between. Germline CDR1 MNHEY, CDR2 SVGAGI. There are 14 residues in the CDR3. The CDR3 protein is CASSYRPSEAGYTF. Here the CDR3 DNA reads TGTGCCAGCAGTTACCGCCCGTCTGAGGCGGGCTACACCTTC.